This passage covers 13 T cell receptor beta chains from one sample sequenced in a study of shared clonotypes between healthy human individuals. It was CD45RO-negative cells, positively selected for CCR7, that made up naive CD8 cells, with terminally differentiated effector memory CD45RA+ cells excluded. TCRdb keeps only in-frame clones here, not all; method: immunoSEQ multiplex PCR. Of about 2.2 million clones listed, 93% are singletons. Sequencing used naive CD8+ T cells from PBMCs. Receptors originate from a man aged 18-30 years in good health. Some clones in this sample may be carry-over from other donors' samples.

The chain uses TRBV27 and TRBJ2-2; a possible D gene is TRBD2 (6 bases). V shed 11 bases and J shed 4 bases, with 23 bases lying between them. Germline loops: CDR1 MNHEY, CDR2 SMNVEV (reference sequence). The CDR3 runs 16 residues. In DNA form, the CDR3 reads TGTGCCGTCTCCGTTCGAAGCGGGTTCAGCACCGGGGAGCTGTTTTTT. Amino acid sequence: CAVSVRSGFSTGELFF.

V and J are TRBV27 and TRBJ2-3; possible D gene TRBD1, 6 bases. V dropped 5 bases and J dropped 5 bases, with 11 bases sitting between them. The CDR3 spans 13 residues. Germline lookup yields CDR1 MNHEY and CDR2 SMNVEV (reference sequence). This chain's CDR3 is CASSNREGDTQYF. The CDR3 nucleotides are TGTGCCAGCAGTAACAGGGAAGGAGATACGCAGTATTTT.

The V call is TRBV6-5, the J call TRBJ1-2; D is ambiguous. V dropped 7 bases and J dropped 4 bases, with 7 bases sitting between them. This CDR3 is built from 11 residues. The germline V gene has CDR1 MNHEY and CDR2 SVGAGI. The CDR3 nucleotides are TGTGCCAGCAAACTATCCTATGGCTACACCTTC. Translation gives CASKLSYGYTF.

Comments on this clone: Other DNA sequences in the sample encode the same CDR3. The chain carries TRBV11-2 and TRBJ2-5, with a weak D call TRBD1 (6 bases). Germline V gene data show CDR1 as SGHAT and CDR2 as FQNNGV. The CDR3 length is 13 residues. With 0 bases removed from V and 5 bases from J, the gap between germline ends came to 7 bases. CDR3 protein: CASSLDRGETQYF. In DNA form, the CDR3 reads TGTGCCAGCAGCTTAGACAGGGGCGAGACCCAGTACTTC.

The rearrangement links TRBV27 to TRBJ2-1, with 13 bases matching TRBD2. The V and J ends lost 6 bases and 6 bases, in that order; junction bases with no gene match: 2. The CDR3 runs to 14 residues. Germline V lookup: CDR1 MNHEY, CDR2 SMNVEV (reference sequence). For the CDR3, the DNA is TGTGCCAGCAGACTAGCGGGAGGGATCAATGAGCAGTTCTTC. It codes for CASRLAGGINEQFF.

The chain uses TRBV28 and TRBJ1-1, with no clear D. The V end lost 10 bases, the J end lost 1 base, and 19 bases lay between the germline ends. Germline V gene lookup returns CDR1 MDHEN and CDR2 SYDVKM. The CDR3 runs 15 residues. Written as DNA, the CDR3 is TGTGCCACTCAGACACAGTCGGAAGAGAACACTGAAGCTTTCTTT. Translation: CATQTQSEENTEAFF.

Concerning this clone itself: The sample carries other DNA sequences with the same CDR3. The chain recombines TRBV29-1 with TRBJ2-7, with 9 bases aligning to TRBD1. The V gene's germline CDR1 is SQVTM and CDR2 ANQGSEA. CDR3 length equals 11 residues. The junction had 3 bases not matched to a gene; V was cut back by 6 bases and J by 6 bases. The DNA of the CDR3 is TGCAGCGTACGACAGGGGGGCGAGCAGTACTTC. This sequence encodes CSVRQGGEQYF.

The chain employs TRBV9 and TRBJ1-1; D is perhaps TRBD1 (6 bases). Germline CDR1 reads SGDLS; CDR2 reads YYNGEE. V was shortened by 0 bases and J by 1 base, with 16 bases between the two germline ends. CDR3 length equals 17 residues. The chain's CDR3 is CASSVAYGGGENTEAFF. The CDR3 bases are TGTGCCAGCAGCGTAGCGTACGGGGGCGGGGAGAACACTGAAGCTTTCTTT.

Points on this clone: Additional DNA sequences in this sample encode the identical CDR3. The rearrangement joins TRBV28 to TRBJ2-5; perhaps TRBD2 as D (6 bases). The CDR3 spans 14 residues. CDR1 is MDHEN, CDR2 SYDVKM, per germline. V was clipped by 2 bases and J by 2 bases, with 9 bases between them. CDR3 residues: CASSLLGGQETQYF. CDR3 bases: TGTGCCAGCAGTTTACTTGGGGGGCAAGAGACCCAGTACTTC.

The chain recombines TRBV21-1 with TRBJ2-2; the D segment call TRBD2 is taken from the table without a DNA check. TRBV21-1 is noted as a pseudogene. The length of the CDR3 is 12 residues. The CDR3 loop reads CVPGESTGELFF. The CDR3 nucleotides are TGTGTCCCGGGAGAGTCTACCGGGGAGCTGTTTTTT.

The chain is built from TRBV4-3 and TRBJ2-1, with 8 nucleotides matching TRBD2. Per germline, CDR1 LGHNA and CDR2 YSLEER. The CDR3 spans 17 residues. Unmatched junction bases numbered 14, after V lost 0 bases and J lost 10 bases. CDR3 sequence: CASSQDLARSGSFEQFF. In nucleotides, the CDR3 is TGCGCCAGCAGCCAAGATCTAGCGAGGAGCGGGAGCTTCGAGCAGTTCTTC.

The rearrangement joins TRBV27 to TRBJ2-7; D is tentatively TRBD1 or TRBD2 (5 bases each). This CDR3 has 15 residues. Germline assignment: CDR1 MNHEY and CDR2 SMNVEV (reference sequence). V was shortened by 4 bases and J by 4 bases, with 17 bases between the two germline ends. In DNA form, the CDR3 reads TGTGCCAGCAGTTCCCCCCCGAGGGGCGCGTACGAGCAGTACTTC. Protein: CASSSPPRGAYEQYF.

The CDR3 bases are TGTGCCAGCAGTTTATCCCCTCTGGGACTGTACTCTGGAAACACCATATATTTT. Its translation is CASSLSPLGLYSGNTIYF. The chain employs TRBV28 and TRBJ1-3; possibly TRBD1 for D (5 bases). CDR3 size: 18 residues. Trimming left V 1 base short and J 0 bases short, with 16 bases between. Germline-derived CDR1 and CDR2 are MDHEN and SYDVKM.